Below are 28 T cell receptor beta chains sequenced from a single sample in a study of T cell repertoires in cytomegalovirus infection. The antigens these receptors bind are not known. TCRdb independently ran MiXCR on the reads; one entry per CDR3 protein. The data show a few hundred thousand distinct CDR3 sequences, around a quarter seen once. Source: cultured PBMCs, taken from culture after CMV antigen stimulation. The receptor source for this set is a human donor in good health (CMV status not recorded). Some clones in this sample may be carry-over from other donors' samples.

The chain is built from TRBV20-1 and TRBJ2-1; D gene ambiguous. The CDR3 covers 11 residues. With 5 bases removed from V and 10 bases from J, the gap between germline ends came to 12 bases. CDR1 is DFQATT, CDR2 SNEGSKA, per germline (reference sequence). The CDR3: CSARRLAEQFF. Written as DNA, the CDR3 is TGCAGTGCTCGCCGACTGGCCGAGCAGTTCTTC.

The rearrangement links TRBV12-3 or TRBV12-4 to TRBJ2-3; 7 bases map to TRBD2. The CDR3 runs to 19 residues. With V trimmed by 4 bases and J by 4 bases, 20 bases remained unmatched. The CDR3 nucleotides read TGTGCCAGCAGTTCCCGGTCCGGCGGGAGAGTCGGATCCGCAGATACGCAGTATTTT. Protein product: CASSSRSGGRVGSADTQYF.

J is TRBJ2-1 and V is TRBV7-9; 13 positions match TRBD2. V trimming: 5 bases; J trimming: 1 base; junction bases outside the gene matches: 5. This CDR3 region has 17 residues. Germline V gene sequence: CDR1 SEHNR, CDR2 FQNEAQ (reference sequence). CDR3 nucleotides: TGTGCCAGCAGCCTAGGGACTAGCGGGATTTCCTACAATGAGCAGTTCTTC. Translating gives CASSLGTSGISYNEQFF. Full variable domain (missing parts from reference TRBV7-9 and TRBJ2-1): DTGVSQNPRHKITKRGQNVTFRCDPISEHNRLYWYRQTLGQGPEFLTYFQNEAQLEKSRLLSDRFSAERPKGSFSTLEIQRTEQGDSAMYLCASSLGTSGISYNEQFFGPGTRLTVL.

The V and J genes are TRBV19 and TRBJ2-1; D is possibly TRBD2 (6 bases). V was clipped by 7 bases and J by 2 bases, with 9 bases between them. The CDR3 is 13 residues long. CDR1 and CDR2 (germline): LNHDA, SQIVND (reference sequence). The CDR3 DNA sequence: TGTGCCAGTAAGGAGGGTCCCTACAATGAGCAGTTCTTC. Its translation: CASKEGPYNEQFF.

This clonotype was seen repeatedly, ten times or more. The V and J genes are TRBV6-1 and TRBJ1-5; no definite D call. This CDR3 spans 14 amino acids. Germline V gene lookup returns CDR1 MNHNS and CDR2 SASEGT. V was clipped by 8 bases and J by 4 bases, with 15 bases between them. CDR3 nucleotides: TGTGCCAGCTCGACGGCCCCTTTTAATCAGCCCCAGCATTTT. Translating it yields CASSTAPFNQPQHF.

The chain has TRBV18 and TRBJ1-4; the D is unclear. This CDR3 comprises 14 residues. Germline V gives CDR1 KGHSH, CDR2 LQKENI. Trimming stripped 2 bases from V and 3 bases from J, with 7 bases between. This chain's CDR3 is CASSPAPPNEKLFF. DNA for the CDR3: TGTGCCAGCTCACCAGCACCACCTAATGAAAAACTGTTTTTT.

The sample holds many counts of this clonotype. The V gene is TRBV7-6, the J gene TRBJ2-2, with 9 bases that match TRBD2. This CDR3 is 16 amino acids long. The germline CDR1 and CDR2 sequences are SGHVS and FNYEAQ. Trimming cost V 5 bases and J 5 bases; bases outside gene matches: 9. CDR3: CASSPRWAGGTGELFF. In DNA, the CDR3 is TGTGCCAGCAGCCCTAGATGGGCGGGAGGGACCGGGGAGCTGTTTTTT. The full variable domain, completed using reference TRBV7-6 and TRBJ2-2, is GAGVSQSPRYKVTKRGQDVALRCDPISGHVSLYWYRQALGQGPEFLTYFNYEAQQDKSGLPNDRFSAERPEGSISTLTIQRTEQRDSAMYRCASSPRWAGGTGELFFGEGSRLTVL.

This clonotype has only a few counts. V usage is TRBV2 and J usage is TRBJ2-4; no clear D. This CDR3 spans 14 amino acids. Looked up from germline, CDR1 is SNHLY and CDR2 is FYNNEI. Trimming pared 7 bases from V and 0 bases from J, leaving 10 bases between. In DNA form, the CDR3 reads TGTGCCAGCACAGAATCTCTAGCCAAAAACATTCAGTACTTC. This gives the protein CASTESLAKNIQYF.

This chain uses TRBV12-3 or TRBV12-4 with TRBJ1-5; possible D gene TRBD1, 6 bases. The V end was cut by 5 bases, the J end by 3 bases, with 14 bases between. This CDR3 has 15 residues. CDR3 loop: CASSPPGTPNQPQHF. CDR3 in DNA: TGTGCCAGCAGTCCCCCCGGGACACCCAATCAGCCCCAGCATTTT.

The chain couples TRBV14 to TRBJ2-7; possibly TRBD2 for D (5 bases). The V end was cut by 0 bases, the J end by 3 bases, with 15 bases between. The CDR3 contains 16 residues. The germline V gene has CDR1 SGHDN and CDR2 FVKESK. CDR3 residues: CASSQDVEGPGYEQYF. In DNA form, the CDR3 reads TGTGCCAGCAGCCAAGATGTCGAGGGCCCGGGCTACGAGCAGTACTTC. Full variable domain (rest looked up from reference TRBV14 and TRBJ2-7): EAGVTQFPSHSVIEKGQTVTLRCDPISGHDNLYWYRRVMGKEIKFLLHFVKESKQDESGMPNNRFLAERTGGTYSTLKVQPAELEDSGVYFCASSQDVEGPGYEQYFGPGTRLTVT.

The V and J genes are TRBV12-3 or TRBV12-4 and TRBJ2-1; unclear D gene. Trimming removed 5 bases from V and 10 bases from J, with 9 bases in between. The CDR3 loop spans 11 amino acids. The DNA of the CDR3 is TGTGCCAGCAGTCGACAACTCGAGCAGTTCTTC. It is translated as CASSRQLEQFF.

This clonotype was counted many times. The genes are TRBV7-2 and TRBJ2-2, with D perhaps matching TRBD2 (5 bases). The CDR3 is 15 amino acids. Germline CDR1 reads SGHTA; CDR2 reads FQGNSA. Trimming left V 6 bases short and J 4 bases short, with 15 bases between. The CDR3 nucleotides are TGTGCCAGCAGACAAGACTACTCCCTCACCGGGGAGCTGTTTTTT. Translating it yields CASRQDYSLTGELFF.

The CDR3 nucleotides are TGCGCCAGCAGCCAAGAACCGGTGATTGAGGAAAAACTGTTTTTT. Its translation is CASSQEPVIEEKLFF. The chain carries TRBV4-1 and TRBJ1-4, with D unclear. V was cut by 0 bases and J by 8 bases, with 13 bases left in between. Looked up from germline, CDR1 is MGHRA and CDR2 is YSYEKL. The CDR3 is 15 residues long.

This chain connects TRBV13 to TRBJ2-1; 8 nucleotides align to TRBD2. Germline V gene sequence: CDR1 PRHDT, CDR2 FYEKMQ (reference sequence). This CDR3 has 16 amino acids. The ends lost 5 bases at V and 6 bases at J; junction bases unmatched: 12. CDR3 protein: CASSASGAGGRNEQFF. DNA of the CDR3: TGTGCCAGCAGCGCCAGTGGCGCGGGAGGCCGCAATGAGCAGTTCTTC.

The chain is built from TRBV12-3 or TRBV12-4 and TRBJ1-4; 9 nucleotides line up with TRBD1. The CDR3 has 14 amino acids. V lost 7 bases to trimming and J lost 4 bases; unmatched junction nucleotides: 4. The CDR3 reads CASTPGQGNEKLFF. The CDR3 bases are TGTGCCAGCACCCCGGGACAGGGTAATGAAAAACTGTTTTTT.

This chain connects TRBV28 to TRBJ1-2, with TRBD1 as a possible D gene (6 bases). V was pared by 3 bases and J by 4 bases, with 12 bases between. This CDR3 spans 14 amino acids. Germline loops: CDR1 MDHEN, CDR2 SYDVKM. The CDR3 DNA reads as TGTGCCAGCAGTTTCGGACAGCCCGGCTATGGCTACACCTTC. This codes for CASSFGQPGYGYTF.

V is TRBV7-9 and J is TRBJ2-7; TRBD1 agrees at 7 bases. V trimming: 5 bases; J trimming: 6 bases; junction bases outside the gene matches: 10. Germline CDR1 and CDR2: SEHNR and FQNEAQ (reference sequence). The CDR3 is 14 amino acids. CDR3 in amino acids: CASSIDREKSEQYV. The CDR3 region has the DNA TGTGCCAGCAGCATCGACAGGGAAAAGAGCGAGCAGTACGTC.

The genes are TRBV2 and TRBJ2-1; 9 bases are shared with TRBD2. Per germline, CDR1 SNHLY and CDR2 FYNNEI. The CDR3 consists of 15 residues. Losses at the gene ends were 4 bases for V and 12 bases for J; bases not matched to a gene: 13. DNA of the CDR3: TGTGCCAGCAGTGCCCCCCTGGGTAGCGGGGGTTGGCAGTTCTTC. It specifies CASSAPLGSGGWQFF.

In this sample, this clonotype turned up a few times. This chain joins TRBV6-5 and TRBJ2-1, with 14 bases fitting TRBD2. Losses at the gene ends were 4 bases for V and 7 bases for J; bases not matched to a gene: 6. Germline loops: CDR1 MNHEY, CDR2 SVGAGI. This CDR3 spans 16 amino acids. DNA for the CDR3: TGTGCCAGCAGTTCCCCGACTAGCGGGAGGGGTAATGAGCAGTTCTTC. Its translation is CASSSPTSGRGNEQFF.

This chain links TRBV20-1 with TRBJ2-7, with TRBD2 matching 8 bases. Germline V gene sequence: CDR1 DFQATT, CDR2 SNEGSKA (reference sequence). The CDR3 covers 16 residues. The V and J ends lost 6 bases and 4 bases, in that order; junction bases with no gene match: 17. CDR3 in amino acids: CSAPTSGSGTQYEQYV. CDR3 in DNA: TGCAGTGCCCCGACCTCTGGTAGCGGGACCCAGTACGAGCAGTACGTC.

This clonotype occurred a few times. The chain couples TRBV7-2 to TRBJ2-1; TRBD2 matches at 12 bases. Germline assignment: CDR1 SGHTA and CDR2 FQGNSA. With V trimmed by 5 bases and J by 6 bases, 8 bases remained unmatched. CDR3 length equals 16 residues. The chain's CDR3 is CASSPLAGGRSNEQFF. The CDR3 DNA reads as TGTGCCAGCAGCCCGCTAGCGGGAGGGAGGTCCAATGAGCAGTTCTTC.

The V call is TRBV6-5, the J call TRBJ2-3; 7 bases fit TRBD2. Germline CDR1 MNHEY, CDR2 SVGAGI. The CDR3 covers 14 residues. J gave up 7 bases and V 5 bases, and 9 bases lay outside the gene matches. CDR3 residues: CASSALGGVNTQYF. In DNA form, the CDR3 reads TGTGCCAGCAGTGCTCTTGGGGGGGTCAATACGCAGTATTTT.

This clonotype was counted many times. This chain joins TRBV28 and TRBJ2-5; weak D call: TRBD1 (6 bases). This CDR3 contains 15 residues. Trimming pared 5 bases from V and 5 bases from J, leaving 18 bases between. The germline CDR1 and CDR2 sequences are MDHEN and SYDVKM. CDR3 in amino acids: CASSRNRASRETQYF. CDR3 bases: TGTGCCAGCAGTCGAAACAGGGCCTCCCGGGAGACCCAGTACTTC.

This clonotype was counted between two and nine times. One junction end does not reproduce the germline sequence, and a read error may be involved. The J gene is TRBJ2-3, the V gene TRBV5-1, with TRBD2 identical over 9 bases. Per the germline V gene, CDR1 is SGHRS and CDR2 is YFSETQ. The CDR3 contains 15 residues. CDR3 amino acids: CASSFGAGGTDTQYF. The CDR3 DNA sequence: TGTGCCAGCAGCTTCGGGGCGGGAGGGACAGATACGCAGTATTTT.

This clonotype was counted ten times or more. The CDR3 is CASSLVFGSYNEQFF. CDR3 nucleotides: TGTGCCAGCAGCTTAGTCTTCGGGTCCTACAATGAGCAGTTCTTC. J is TRBJ2-1 and V is TRBV7-2; no firm D call. The CDR3 sequence is 15 residues long. V dropped 1 base and J dropped 1 base, with 8 bases sitting between them. Per the germline V gene, CDR1 is SGHTA and CDR2 is FQGNSA.

Of note for this clonotype: Sequence at one end of the junction differs from germline and may be a read error. This chain connects TRBV6-6 to TRBJ2-5; TRBD1 is a possible D gene (6 bases). This CDR3 region has 14 residues. The germline V gene encodes CDR1 MNHNY and CDR2 SVGAGI (reference sequence). CDR3 in amino acids: CASSWGRGQEAQYF. The CDR3 bases are TGTGCCAGCAGTTGGGGCAGGGGCCAAGAGGCCCAGTACTTC.

Concerning this clonotype: This could be a read error, since a much larger clone is one nucleotide away. The genes are TRBV7-2 and TRBJ1-1, with 7 bases identical to TRBD1. The CDR3 sequence is 14 residues long. The germline gives CDR1 SGHTA, CDR2 FQGNSA. CDR3: CVSSARQGVTEAFF. CDR3 nucleotides: TGTGTCAGCAGCGCCCGACAGGGAGTCACTGAAGCTTTCTTT. The whole variable domain, filled in from reference TRBV7-2 and TRBJ1-1, reads GAGVSQSPSNKVTEKGKDVELRCDPISGHTALYWYRQSLGQGLEFLIYFQGNSAPDKSGLPSDRFSAERTGGSVSTLTIQRTQQEDSAVYLCVSSARQGVTEAFFGQGTRLTVV.

The table lists this clonotype with a few counts. This chain links TRBV14 with TRBJ2-7; tentatively, D is TRBD1 (5 bases). CDR3 size: 15 residues. V was clipped by 1 base and J by 2 bases, with 12 bases between them. Germline V gives CDR1 SGHDN, CDR2 FVKESK. In DNA, the CDR3 is TGTGCCAGCAGCCAAGTGCAGGGTTTTCCCTACGAGCAGTACTTC. Translation: CASSQVQGFPYEQYF.